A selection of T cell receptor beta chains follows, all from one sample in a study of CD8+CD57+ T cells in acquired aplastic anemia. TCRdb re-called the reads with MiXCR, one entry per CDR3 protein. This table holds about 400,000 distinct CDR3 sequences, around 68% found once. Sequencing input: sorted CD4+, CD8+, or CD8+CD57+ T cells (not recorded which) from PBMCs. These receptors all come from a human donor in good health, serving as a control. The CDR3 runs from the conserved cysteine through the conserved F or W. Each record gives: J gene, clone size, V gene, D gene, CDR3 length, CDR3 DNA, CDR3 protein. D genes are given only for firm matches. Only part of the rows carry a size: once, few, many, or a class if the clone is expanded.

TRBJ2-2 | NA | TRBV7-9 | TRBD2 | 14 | TGTGCCAGCAGCTCGACTAGCGGGGTCATCGACGAGCAGTTT | CASSSTSGVIDEQF
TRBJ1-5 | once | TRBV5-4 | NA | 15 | TGTGCCAGCAGCTTTGCACGGGGCCACAATCAGCCCCAGCATTTT | CASSFARGHNQPQHF
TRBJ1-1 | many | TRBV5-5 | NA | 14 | TGTGCCAGCAGCTTGAGGGGCTGGGACACTGAAGCTTTCTTT | CASSLRGWDTEAFF
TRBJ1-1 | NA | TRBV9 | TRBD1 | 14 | TGTGCCAGCAGATTGGACAGGAGGACTTGGAAACACTTCTTT | CASRLDRRTWKHFF
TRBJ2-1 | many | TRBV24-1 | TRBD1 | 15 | TGTGCCACCAGTGATTTCACAGGGGGTGACGATGAGCAGTTCTTC | CATSDFTGGDDEQFF
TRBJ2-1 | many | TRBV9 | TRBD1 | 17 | TGTGCCAGCAGCGCCCCGCCGAGGGGGCCCACGAACAATGAGCAGTTCTTC | CASSAPPRGPTNNEQFF
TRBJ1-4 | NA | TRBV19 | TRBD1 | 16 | TGTGCCAGTAGCAGAGACGGGACAGCCCGAACGAGGAAACTGTTTTTT | CASSRDGTARTRKLFF
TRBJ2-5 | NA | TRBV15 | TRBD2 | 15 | TGTGCCACCGGGGGGAGCGGGGGGCGCCAAGAGACCCAGTACTTC | CATGGSGGRQETQYF
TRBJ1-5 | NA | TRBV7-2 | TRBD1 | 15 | TGTGCCAGTACCCGCCCTGGACAGGGCTATAATGACCAGCATTTT | CASTRPGQGYNDQHF
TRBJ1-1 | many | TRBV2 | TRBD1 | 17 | TGTGCCAGCAGGAGGTCGGACAGGGGGCTAGGGAACACTGAAGCTTTCTTT | CASRRSDRGLGNTEAFF
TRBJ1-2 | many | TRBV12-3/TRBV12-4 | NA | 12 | TGTGCCAGCAGGACAGGAACCTATGGCTACACCTTC | CASRTGTYGYTF
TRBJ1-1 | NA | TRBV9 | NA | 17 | TGTGCCAGCAGCGTGTCGGGGCCAGTCTACGAGCAGTCTGAAGCTTTCTTT | CASSVSGPVYEQSEAFF
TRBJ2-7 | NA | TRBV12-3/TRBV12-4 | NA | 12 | TGTGCCAGCAGTTTTTTCCGGGTCGAGCAGTACTTC | CASSFFRVEQYF
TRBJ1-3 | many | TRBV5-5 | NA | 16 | TGTGCCAGCAGCTTGAACCGGGGTCTCTCTGGAAACACCATATATTTT | CASSLNRGLSGNTIYF
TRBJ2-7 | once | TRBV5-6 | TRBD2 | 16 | TGTGCCAGCAGGACCCTCACGGGAGGTGAAGCGTACGAGCAGTACTTC | CASRTLTGGEAYEQYF
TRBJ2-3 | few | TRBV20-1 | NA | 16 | TGCAGTGCTAGAGATTCGACAAGGGGGGTATCGGATACGCAGTATTTT | CSARDSTRGVSDTQYF
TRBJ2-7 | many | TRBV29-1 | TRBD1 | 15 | TGCAGCGTACCCGAAACGAACAGGGGGACCTACGAGCAGTACTTC | CSVPETNRGTYEQYF
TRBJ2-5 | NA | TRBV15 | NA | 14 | TGTGCCACCAGCAGAGATTTGGGGCAAGAGACCCAGTACTTC | CATSRDLGQETQYF
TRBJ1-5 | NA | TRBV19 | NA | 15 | TGTGCCAGTAGCAGAGGAGCAGGGTGCAATCAGCCACAGCATTTT | CASSRGAGCNQPQHF
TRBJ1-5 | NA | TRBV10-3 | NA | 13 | TGTGCCATCAGTGCAGGGGGCAATCAGCCCCAGCATTTT | CAISAGGNQPQHF
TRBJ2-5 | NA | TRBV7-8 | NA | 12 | TGTGCCAGTGCGGGACAGCAAGAGACCCAGTACTTC | CASAGQQETQYF
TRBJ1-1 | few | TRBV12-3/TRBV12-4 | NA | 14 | TGTGCCAGCAGTTTATTGCGGATGAACACTGAAGCTTTCTTT | CASSLLRMNTEAFF
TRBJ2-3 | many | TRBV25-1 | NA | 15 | TGTGCCAGCAGGGAATCAGCGGGTAGGGCAGATACGCAGTATTTT | CASRESAGRADTQYF
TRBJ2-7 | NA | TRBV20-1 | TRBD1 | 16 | TGCAGTGCCCACGGGGCTTTTGTGACAGGGGCGGGGGAGCAGTACTTC | CSAHGAFVTGAGEQYF
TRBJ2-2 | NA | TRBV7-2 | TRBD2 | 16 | TGTGCCAGCAGCTTGAGTAGCGGGTCCTACGAGCAGTACCTGTTTTTT | CASSLSSGSYEQYLFF
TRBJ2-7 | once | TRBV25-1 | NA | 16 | TGTGCCAGCAGTGGTGAAACCGGGACATTAACCTACGAGCAGTACTTC | CASSGETGTLTYEQYF
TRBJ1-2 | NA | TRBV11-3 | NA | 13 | TGTGCCTGCAGCTTAGGAGCAGGGTATGGCTACACCTTC | CACSLGAGYGYTF
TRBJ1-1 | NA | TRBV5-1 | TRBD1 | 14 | TGTGCCAGCAGCCAAGCAGACAGGGGATCTGAAGCTTTCTTT | CASSQADRGSEAFF
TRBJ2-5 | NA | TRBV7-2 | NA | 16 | NA | CASTGRRPSTSGREYF
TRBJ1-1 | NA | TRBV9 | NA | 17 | TGTGCCAGCAGCGCGCACCAGGGGACGCGGATGTGGACTGAAGCTTTCTTT | CASSAHQGTRMWTEAFF
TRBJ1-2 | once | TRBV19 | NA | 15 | TGTGCCAGTAGTATATGGTTTGGCAGTGTGGAAGGCTACACCTTC | CASSIWFGSVEGYTF
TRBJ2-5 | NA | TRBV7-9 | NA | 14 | TGTGCCAGCGGGGGGGGACAGTACCAAGAGACCCAGTACTTC | CASGGGQYQETQYF
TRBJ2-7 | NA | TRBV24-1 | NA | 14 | TGTGCCACCAGTTTATCACAGCCTCAATCGCCCCAGTACTTC | CATSLSQPQSPQYF
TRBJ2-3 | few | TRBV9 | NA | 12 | TGTGCCAGCAGCGTGGTCGGAGATACGCAGTATTTT | CASSVVGDTQYF
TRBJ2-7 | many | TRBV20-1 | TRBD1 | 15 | TGCAGTGCTAACCCGGGACAGGCAAGCTCCTACGAGCAGTACTTC | CSANPGQASSYEQYF
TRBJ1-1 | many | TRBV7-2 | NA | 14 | TGTGCCAGCAGCTTAGGATTCGGGAGCACTGAAGCTTTCTTT | CASSLGFGSTEAFF
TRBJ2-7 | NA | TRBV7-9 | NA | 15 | NA | CASSLMTDEQYFGYF
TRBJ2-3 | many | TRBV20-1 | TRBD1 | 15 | TGCAGTGCTAAGAGGCCACAGGGGGCCCCAGATACGCAGTATTTT | CSAKRPQGAPDTQYF
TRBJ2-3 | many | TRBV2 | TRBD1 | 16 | TGTGCCAGCACCGAGGATAGGACAGGGGGCACAGATACGCAGTATTTT | CASTEDRTGGTDTQYF
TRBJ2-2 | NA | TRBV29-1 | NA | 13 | TGCAGCGTTGGAAAGGGGGGGACCGGGGAGCTGTTTTTT | CSVGKGGTGELFF
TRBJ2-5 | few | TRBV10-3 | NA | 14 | TGTGCCATCAGTGTCTCGACCAGGGCGGAGACCCAGTACTTC | CAISVSTRAETQYF
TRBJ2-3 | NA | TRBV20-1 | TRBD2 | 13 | TGCAGTGCCGGACTAGCGGGGGCAGATACGCAGTATTTT | CSAGLAGADTQYF